These 4 T cell receptor beta chains came from one sample sequenced in a study of blood T cell repertoires in COVID-19. TCRdb keeps only in-frame clones here, not all; method: immunoSEQ multiplex PCR. Of about 250,000 clones listed, 87% are singletons. Sequencing was carried out using peripheral blood. All receptors derive from a man aged 18 to 30 with active or convalescent COVID-19.

The chain recombines TRBV4-3 with TRBJ2-1; no definite D call. Trimming left V 1 base short and J 5 bases short, with 9 bases between. CDR1 is LGHNA, CDR2 YSLEER, per germline. There are 14 residues in the CDR3. The CDR3 loop reads CASSQGPGDNEQFF. In DNA, the CDR3 is TGCGCCAGCAGCCAAGGCCCAGGCGACAATGAGCAGTTCTTC.

This chain uses TRBV28 with TRBJ1-2, with a possible D match to TRBD1 (6 bases). Between the trimmed V and J ends, which lost 4 bases and 8 bases, there was a span of 17 bases. Germline V gene lookup returns CDR1 MDHEN and CDR2 SYDVKM. The CDR3 has 14 residues. CDR3 coding DNA: TGTGCCAGCAGTTCACTCTCTGGACAGTCAGGCTACACCTTC. Translated: CASSSLSGQSGYTF.

The CDR3 sequence: CASSQDRLRDGYEQFF. In DNA, the CDR3 is TGTGCCAGCAGCCAAGATCGGTTGCGGGATGGCTATGAGCAGTTCTTC. This chain connects TRBV14 to TRBJ2-1, with D possibly matching TRBD2 (6 bases). Trimming took 0 bases from V and 8 from J, leaving 17 bases between them. Germline CDR1 is SGHDN and CDR2 is FVKESK. This CDR3 comprises 16 residues.

The chain is built from TRBV7-9 and TRBJ1-4; TRBD1 matches at 7 bases. The junction had 5 bases not matched to a gene; V was cut back by 7 bases and J by 3 bases. This CDR3 region has 14 residues. Germline assignment: CDR1 SEHNR and CDR2 FQNEAQ (reference sequence). CDR3 residues: CASIRRGPNEKLFF. The CDR3 DNA reads as TGTGCCAGCATCCGGAGGGGGCCTAATGAAAAACTGTTTTTT. The whole variable domain, remainder taken from reference TRBV7-9 and TRBJ1-4, is DTGVSQNPRHKITKRGQNVTFRCDPISEHNRLYWYRQTLGQGPEFLTYFQNEAQLEKSRLLSDRFSAERPKGSFSTLEIQRTEQGDSAMYLCASIRRGPNEKLFFGSGTQLSVL.